One sample yielded the 3 T cell receptor beta chains listed below, sequenced in a study of blood T cell repertoires in COVID-19. Assay: immunoSEQ multiplex PCR; the TCRdb copy retains only in-frame clones and omits some. The data contain some 280,000 clones, approximately 91% of them singletons. Sequencing was carried out using peripheral blood. The receptors shown here come from a woman in her forties who had recovered from COVID-19.

The chain combines TRBV19 with TRBJ2-2; D not certain. V lost 7 bases and J 5 bases, leaving 5 bases between the germline ends. The CDR3 totals 11 residues. From germline, CDR1 is LNHDA and CDR2 SQIVND (reference sequence). The CDR3 DNA sequence: TGTGCCAGTACCGGGACCGGGGAGCTGTTTTTT. This sequence encodes CASTGTGELFF.

The chain recombines TRBV29-1 with TRBJ2-3, with 10 bases lining up with TRBD2. With V trimmed by 0 bases and J by 3 bases, 6 bases remained unmatched. Looked up from germline, CDR1 is SQVTM and CDR2 is ANQGSEA. CDR3 length equals 16 residues. The CDR3 region is CSVEDLTSGWTDTQYF. CDR3 DNA sequence: TGCAGCGTTGAAGATTTGACTAGCGGGTGGACAGATACGCAGTATTTT.

This chain uses TRBV7-9 with TRBJ2-3, with a tentative D call TRBD2 (5 bases). CDR1 is SEHNR and CDR2 is FQNEAQ in the germline V gene (reference sequence). CDR3 length: 14 amino acids. V was clipped by 6 bases and J by 6 bases, with 16 bases between them. Here the CDR3 DNA reads TGTGCCAGCAGGGCCTGGACTGACTTCGATACGCAGTATTTT. This translates into CASRAWTDFDTQYF. Drawing the rest from reference TRBV7-9 and TRBJ2-3, the complete variable domain is DTGVSQNPRHKITKRGQNVTFRCDPISEHNRLYWYRQTLGQGPEFLTYFQNEAQLEKSRLLSDRFSAERPKGSFSTLEIQRTEQGDSAMYLCASRAWTDFDTQYFGPGTRLTVL.